A selection of T cell receptor beta chains follows, all from one sample in a study of shared clonotypes between healthy human individuals. The repertoire was sequenced with immunoSEQ multiplex PCR; TCRdb's copy has only in-frame clones and lacks some. Of about 110,000 clones in the sample, about 63% were seen once. The sample comprised memory CD8+ T cells sorted from blood. These receptors were obtained from a woman aged 25 to 45 in good health. The CDR3 runs from the conserved cysteine through the conserved F or W. D genes are given only for firm matches. Some rows have no size entry. The others give once, few or many, or a class for an expanded clone.

. 15 . TRBJ2-3 TRBV5-4 TGTGCCAGCAGCCAAGACGGGGAGGCCACAGATACGCAGTATTTT CASSQDGEATDTQYF
. 13 . TRBJ2-7 TRBV29-1 TGCAGCGCCGCCGGACTATACTCCTACGAGCAGTACTTC CSAAGLYSYEQYF
. 15 . TRBJ1-2 TRBV19 TGTGCCAGTAGTCTTCGAGGGCAGGTTACCTATGGCTACACCTTC CASSLRGQVTYGYTF
. 15 . TRBJ1-2 TRBV28 TGTGCCAGCAGCCCAACCATACTCGAGGGGGGTGGCTACACCTTC CASSPTILEGGGYTF
. 17 . TRBJ2-3 TRBV21-1 TGTGCCAGCAGCAAAGTTCCAGCGGGCGAACCCACAGATACGCAGTATTTT CASSKVPAGEPTDTQYF
. 15 . TRBJ2-7 TRBV27 TGTGCCAGCAGTTTAGCGCGACTAGTCAACCACGAGCAGTACTTC CASSLARLVNHEQYF
. 11 . TRBJ1-5 TRBV28 TGTGCCAGCAGCCGAAATCAGCCCCAGCATTTT CASSRNQPQHF
. 17 few TRBJ2-6 TRBV25-1 TGTGCCAGCAGTGAACAGGACGCTAGCTCTGGGGCCAACGTCCTGACTTTC CASSEQDASSGANVLTF
. 15 few TRBJ2-3 TRBV25-1 TGTGCCAGCGCCGCTGTGGGGGATCAGGCAGATACGCAGTATTTT CASAAVGDQADTQYF
. 18 . TRBJ2-3 TRBV5-4 TGTGCCAGCAGCCCCGTCCCCCGGGGCTGGGGGGACACAGATACGCAGTATTTT CASSPVPRGWGDTDTQYF
. 9 . TRBJ2-7 TRBV6-4 TGTGCCAGCAGTGACGCCCAGTACTTC CASSDAQYF
. 17 . TRBJ2-7 TRBV9 TGTGCCAGCAGCGTCCAGAAGACGGTCCCGACGGGGTACGAGCAGTACTTC CASSVQKTVPTGYEQYF
. 15 . TRBJ2-7 TRBV9 TGTGCCAGCAGCGTAGACGGGACATCTTACTACGAGCAGTACTTC CASSVDGTSYYEQYF
. 9 few TRBJ1-2 TRBV9 TGTGCCAGCAGCGCCGGGACAAACTTC CASSAGTNF
TRBD1 15 . TRBJ2-1 TRBV27 TGTGCCAGCAGCCCTTCACAGGGGGCTGTTAATGAGCAGTTCTTC CASSPSQGAVNEQFF
. 16 many TRBJ2-2 TRBV6-4 TGTGCCAGCAGTGATGGGGACGGCCAAAACACCGGGGAGCTGTTTTTT CASSDGDGQNTGELFF
. 14 . TRBJ1-4 TRBV5-1 TGCGCCAGCAGCTTCGGGCCCGAACGGGGAAAACTGTTTTTT CASSFGPERGKLFF
TRBD2 13 . TRBJ2-7 TRBV25-1 TGTGCCAGCAGTGGCGGGGGGGCCTACGAGCAGTACTTC CASSGGGAYEQYF
. 14 . TRBJ2-3 TRBV13 TGTGCCAGCAGCCGGAACCCGGGATCAGATACGCAGTATTTT CASSRNPGSDTQYF
. 14 . TRBJ2-1 TRBV7-6 TGTGCCAGCAGCTTACAGGGCCCCTACAATGAGCAGTTCTTC CASSLQGPYNEQFF
. 17 . TRBJ1-2 TRBV19 TGTGCCAGTAGTGAAGACCCACGGGCCAGAAACTACTATGGCTACACCTTC CASSEDPRARNYYGYTF
. 15 . TRBJ1-5 TRBV2 TGTGCCAGCAGTGAAGGCAGGGCTAGCAATCAGCCCCAGCATTTT CASSEGRASNQPQHF
. 14 few TRBJ2-5 TRBV4-2 TGTGCCAGCAGCCCAGGGGAAGAATATGAGACCCAGTACTTC CASSPGEEYETQYF
. 16 . TRBJ2-7 TRBV27 TGTGCCAGCAGTTTGGGTCTGGGAACGGGGGCTAACGAGCAGTACTTC CASSLGLGTGANEQYF